These 5 T cell receptor beta chains were all obtained from the same sample, sequenced in a study of blood T cell repertoires in COVID-19. This table comes from immunoSEQ multiplex PCR, and its TCRdb copy is limited to in-frame clones, with some not included. The data show roughly 190,000 clones, with roughly 80% seen just once and roughly 14% held by the top ten. What was sequenced was peripheral blood. These receptor sequences come from a woman aged 70-85 years with COVID-19, enrolled during active disease.

The count of this clone is one. The J gene is TRBJ2-5, the V gene TRBV6-5; 9 bases fit TRBD2. This CDR3 is 14 amino acids long. The ends lost 4 bases at V and 5 bases at J; junction bases unmatched: 5. Germline CDR1 reads MNHEY; CDR2 reads SVGAGI. In nucleotides, the CDR3 is TGTGCCAGCAGTTGGGGACTAGCTGACGAGACCCAGTACTTC. Its protein product is CASSWGLADETQYF.

The V gene is TRBV5-5, the J gene TRBJ1-5; TRBD1 aligns across 9 bases. The V gene end was trimmed by 5 bases and the J gene end by 6 bases; junction bases not matched to a gene: 9. The CDR3 spans 15 residues. Germline CDR1 SGHKS, CDR2 YYEKEE (reference sequence). Here the CDR3 DNA reads TGTGCCAGCAGTCCGACCGGGACAGGGTTTCAGCCCCAGCATTTT. Its translation: CASSPTGTGFQPQHF.

The rearrangement uses TRBV7-3 and TRBJ1-2; no definite D call. Germline CDR1 reads SGHTA; CDR2 reads FQGTGA. CDR3 length: 14 amino acids. V lost 2 bases to trimming and J lost 5 bases, with 12 bases between them. CDR3 DNA: TGTGCCAGCAGCTTAGACGATGGACTTTATGGCTACACCTTC. Protein sequence: CASSLDDGLYGYTF.

The chain uses TRBV15 and TRBJ2-1; 12 bases align to TRBD2. J lost 9 bases, V lost 0 bases, and 6 bases had no gene match. CDR1 and CDR2 (germline): LNHNV, YYDKDF (reference sequence). The CDR3 sequence is 16 residues long. CDR3 DNA: TGTGCCACCAGCAGAGATCTTGGACTAGCGGGAATTGAGCAGTTCTTC. It translates to CATSRDLGLAGIEQFF.

The chain combines TRBV5-1 with TRBJ1-2; the match to TRBD1 covers 7 bases. The V gene's germline CDR1 is SGHRS and CDR2 YFSETQ. The CDR3 contains 17 residues. V trimming: 4 bases; J trimming: 0 bases; junction bases outside the gene matches: 12. Written as DNA, the CDR3 is TGCGCCAGCAGCAAAATAAGGGGGCCCGGGACTAACTATGGCTACACCTTC. Protein sequence: CASSKIRGPGTNYGYTF.